These T cell receptor beta chains were read from a single sample in a study of cytomegalovirus exposure and HLA in healthy donors. Generated by immunoSEQ multiplex PCR, the TCRdb table keeps only in-frame clones and is missing some. Here the sample spans roughly 100,000 clones, around 74% being singletons. Sequenced: PBMCs. Source of these receptors: a woman aged 40 to 50 in good health and CMV-seronegative. CDR3s leave out the opening cysteine and the closing phenylalanine or tryptophan.

J	V	CDR3
TRBJ1-3	TRBV28	ASTLRGSSGNTIY
TRBJ2-3	TRBV5-1	ASSLAGGVRTDTQY
TRBJ1-4	TRBV28	ASSRISVRVYEKLF
TRBJ2-5	TRBV9	ASSVAGFETQY
TRBJ2-5	TRBV30	AWSSKRGETQY
TRBJ2-5	TRBV5-6	ASSLRLAGKETQY
TRBJ2-2	TRBV7-2	ASSHRGNTGELF
TRBJ2-3	TRBV11-2	ASSSSIDTQY
TRBJ2-3	TRBV7-9	SSHWGGSGDTQY
TRBJ2-3	TRBV4-2	ASSMGLAVSDTQY
TRBJ2-3	TRBV2	ASSVTSGQQY
TRBJ2-6	TRBV10-1	ASSVPGGKPNVLT
TRBJ2-7	TRBV29-1	NVDAGEQY
TRBJ1-4	TRBV7-9	ASSLVGDPNEKLF
TRBJ2-7	TRBV30	AWGGTGNNEQY
TRBJ2-7	TRBV13	ASSYTETAYYERY
TRBJ1-1	TRBV30	AWSVLDSRSEAF
TRBJ2-5	TRBV28	ASSFRQETQY